These 25 T cell receptor beta chains were sequenced from one sample in a study of CD8 T cells in ankylosing spondylitis. TCRdb independently ran MiXCR on the 5' RACE reads; one entry per CDR3 protein. This sample carries about 310,000 distinct CDR3 sequences, less than 25% of them seen once, and the ten largest clones take 3.5%. Sequenced material: blood, either unsorted or a sorted T cell fraction (not recorded which). The receptors here all came from a female donor with ankylosing spondylitis or in good health (not recorded which).

The table lists this clonotype with a count of one. The chain is built from TRBV12-3 or TRBV12-4 and TRBJ1-2, with D possibly matching TRBD1 (5 bases). This CDR3 region has 14 residues. Deletions cut 6 bases from V and 4 bases from J, with 15 bases between. Here the CDR3 DNA reads TGTGCCAGCAGGGGGGATGGAAGGACCTATGGCTACACCTTC. The encoded protein is CASRGDGRTYGYTF.

This clonotype appeared a few times. The chain has TRBV6-5 and TRBJ1-2; a weak D match, TRBD1 (5 bases). V was pared by 0 bases and J by 7 bases, with 9 bases between. Germline CDR1 MNHEY, CDR2 SVGAGI. The CDR3 contains 13 residues. This chain's CDR3 is CASSYSQGPGYTF. CDR3 in DNA: TGTGCCAGCAGTTACTCCCAGGGTCCTGGCTACACCTTC.

The rearrangement uses TRBV20-1 and TRBJ2-3; 15 bases are shared with TRBD2. In germline, CDR1 is DFQATT, CDR2 SNEGSKA (reference sequence). J lost 4 bases, V lost 6 bases, and 11 bases had no gene match. This CDR3 region has 17 residues. The CDR3 region has the DNA TGCAGTGCGTCTCCGGGACTAGCGGGAGGAATGGCAGATACGCAGTATTTT. Protein: CSASPGLAGGMADTQYF.

The rearrangement links TRBV30 to TRBJ2-1; D is uncertain. Germline-derived CDR1 and CDR2 are GTSNPN and SVGIG (reference sequence). CDR3 size: 12 residues. V lost 0 bases and J lost 9, with 9 bases in between. The CDR3 sequence is CAWSVRVGEQFF. CDR3 sequence (DNA): TGTGCCTGGAGTGTAAGGGTTGGTGAGCAGTTCTTC.

J is TRBJ1-1 and V is TRBV3-1; the D gene is possibly TRBD1 (5 bases). The V gene's germline CDR1 is LGHDT and CDR2 YNNKEL (reference sequence). V was cut by 2 bases and J by 6 bases, with 10 bases left in between. CDR3 length: 13 residues. The CDR3: CASSQMRQSEAFF. The CDR3 DNA reads TGTGCCAGCAGCCAAATGAGACAGTCTGAAGCTTTCTTT.

This clonotype has a handful of counts. The V gene is TRBV6-1, the J gene TRBJ2-2; D unresolved. The CDR3 is 13 residues long. V dropped 8 bases and J dropped 4 bases, with 11 bases sitting between them. In germline, CDR1 is MNHNS, CDR2 SASEGT. In nucleotides, the CDR3 is TGTGCCAGCTGCCCTCGGCGCACCGGGGAGCTGTTTTTT. Its translation: CASCPRRTGELFF.

The chain has TRBV2 and TRBJ1-2; D ambiguous. The CDR3 is 16 residues long. CDR1 and CDR2 from the germline V gene are SNHLY and FYNNEI. The V gene lost 2 bases and the J gene lost 7 bases, with 20 bases spanning the gap. The DNA for the CDR3 is TGTGCCAGCAGTGAATTGAGGAACCTGGGCGTTCGTGGCTACACCTTC. This codes for CASSELRNLGVRGYTF.

This clonotype was observed a few times. The chain combines TRBV7-6 with TRBJ1-1; possibly TRBD1 for D (5 bases). V was trimmed by 5 bases and J by 6 bases, leaving 13 bases between them. Germline V gene data show CDR1 as SGHVS and CDR2 as FNYEAQ. There are 13 residues in the CDR3. CDR3 amino acids: CASSRDGQAEAFF. In DNA, the CDR3 is TGTGCCAGCAGCCGGGACGGCCAAGCTGAAGCTTTCTTT.

This clonotype was seen only a few times. V and J are TRBV12-3 or TRBV12-4 and TRBJ2-5; D is possibly TRBD1 (5 bases). The CDR3 totals 17 residues. V dropped 4 bases and J dropped 5 bases, with 23 bases sitting between them. As DNA, the CDR3 is TGTGCCAGCAGTTCTACAGGAAACTACATATTGGGGGAGACCCAGTACTTC. It specifies CASSSTGNYILGETQYF.

This clonotype has only one observation. V gene TRBV9 combines with J gene TRBJ2-1, with a weak D call TRBD2 (5 bases). The CDR3 spans 16 residues. CDR1 SGDLS and CDR2 YYNGEE come from the germline V gene. The germline V and J ends were trimmed by 0 bases and 3 bases, with 13 bases remaining between them. The CDR3 nucleotides read TGTGCCAGCAGCGTAGGAGGGATGACTTTCTACAATGAGCAGTTCTTC. It translates to CASSVGGMTFYNEQFF.

This clonotype came up a few times. The V and J genes are TRBV7-9 and TRBJ1-1, with 9 bases fitting TRBD1. The CDR3 sequence is 14 residues long. CDR1 is SEHNR and CDR2 is FQNEAQ in the germline V gene (reference sequence). V lost 3 bases and J lost 7; bases outside the gene matches: 6. The CDR3 sequence: CASSFNRGQDEAFF. CDR3 in DNA: TGTGCCAGCAGCTTCAACAGGGGGCAGGATGAAGCTTTCTTT. Full variable domain (rest looked up from reference TRBV7-9 and TRBJ1-1): DTGVSQNPRHKITKRGQNVTFRCDPISEHNRLYWYRQTLGQGPEFLTYFQNEAQLEKSRLLSDRFSAERPKGSFSTLEIQRTEQGDSAMYLCASSFNRGQDEAFFGQGTRLTVV.

The chain links TRBV3-1 to TRBJ2-6; 7 nucleotides agree with TRBD2. V was pared by 4 bases and J by 1 base, with 7 bases of the junction left unmatched. The CDR3 spans 17 residues. The V gene's germline CDR1 is LGHDT and CDR2 YNNKEL (reference sequence). The CDR3 reads CASSPAGLPSGANVLTF. Written as DNA, the CDR3 is TGTGCCAGCAGCCCAGCGGGACTCCCGTCTGGGGCCAACGTCCTGACTTTC. Supplemented by reference TRBV3-1 and TRBJ2-6, the full variable domain reads DTAVSQTPKYLVTQMGNDKSIKCEQNLGHDTMYWYKQDSKKFLKIMFSYNNKELIINETVPNRFSPKSPDKAHLNLHINSLELGDSAVYFCASSPAGLPSGANVLTFGAGSRLTVL.

The chain employs TRBV7-2 and TRBJ2-1, with D maybe TRBD1 (5 bases). The V gene lost 7 bases and the J gene lost 1 base, with 17 bases spanning the gap. The CDR3 runs 16 residues. Per the germline V gene, CDR1 is SGHTA and CDR2 is FQGNSA. The CDR3 region is CASTPQGIRSYNEQFF. Here the CDR3 DNA reads TGTGCCAGCACCCCCCAGGGCATCCGTTCCTACAATGAGCAGTTCTTC. The full variable domain, in which reference TRBV7-2 and TRBJ2-1 provide the parts outside the CDR3, is GAGVSQSPSNKVTEKGKDVELRCDPISGHTALYWYRQSLGQGLEFLIYFQGNSAPDKSGLPSDRFSAERTGGSVSTLTIQRTQQEDSAVYLCASTPQGIRSYNEQFFGPGTRLTVL.

The sample holds a few counts of this clonotype. The CDR3: CSVGTAVGNTIYF. The CDR3 nucleotides read TGCAGCGTTGGGACAGCGGTTGGAAACACCATATATTTT. The chain links TRBV29-1 to TRBJ1-3, with D possibly being TRBD1 (6 bases). The germline V gene has CDR1 SQVTM and CDR2 ANQGSEA. The CDR3 is made up of 13 amino acids. V shed 4 bases and J shed 3 bases, with 10 bases lying between them.

The J gene is TRBJ2-1, the V gene TRBV24-1, with TRBD1 as a possible D gene (6 bases). CDR3 length: 13 amino acids. Deletions cut 10 bases from V and 10 bases from J, with 19 bases between. CDR1 is KGHDR and CDR2 is SFDVKD in the germline V gene. The DNA for the CDR3 is TGTGCCACGCAGGGGATTCCGTCGGGAGAGCAGTTCTTC. Translation: CATQGIPSGEQFF.

The chain joins TRBV7-2 to TRBJ2-7, with D possibly being TRBD1 (5 bases). The CDR3 runs to 15 residues. Trimming removed 1 base at V and 5 bases at J, with 15 bases between. Germline V gene data show CDR1 as SGHTA and CDR2 as FQGNSA. The CDR3 DNA is TGTGCCAGCAGCTTAGATGGAGTAGGGGTAGACGAGCAGTACTTC. This encodes CASSLDGVGVDEQYF.

The table lists this clonotype with many counts. A junction end diverges from the germline sequence, so it may reflect a read error. The V and J genes are TRBV5-1 and TRBJ2-1, with D possibly being TRBD2 (6 bases). CDR3 length: 13 amino acids. Germline values: CDR1 SGHRS, CDR2 YFSETQ. CDR3 nucleotides: TGTGCCAGCAGCTTAGCAGGAGGGAATGAGCAGTTCTTC. It specifies CASSLAGGNEQFF.

This clonotype was counted at least ten times. The rearrangement joins TRBV10-3 to TRBJ1-5; tentatively, D is TRBD1 (5 bases). The CDR3 sequence is 13 residues long. Germline V CDR1 and CDR2: ENHRY, SYGVKD. V shed 4 bases and J shed 7 bases, with 11 bases lying between them. CDR3 region: CAISVAGNQPQHF. The DNA for the CDR3 is TGTGCCATCAGTGTGGCAGGGAACCAGCCCCAGCATTTT.

This clonotype was counted between two and nine times. V is TRBV2 and J is TRBJ1-5; no clear D. This CDR3 comprises 13 residues. Trimming removed 4 bases from V and 5 bases from J, with 9 bases in between. Germline lookup yields CDR1 SNHLY and CDR2 FYNNEI. In nucleotides, the CDR3 is TGTGCCAGCAGTGCAGAATGGCATCAGCCCCAGCATTTT. This gives the protein CASSAEWHQPQHF.

This clonotype occurred a few times. CDR3 in amino acids: CASSPEGHLNSPLHF. The DNA for the CDR3 is TGTGCCAGCTCACCGGAGGGACACCTTAATTCACCCCTCCACTTT. The rearrangement uses TRBV18 and TRBJ1-6; possibly TRBD1 for D (6 bases). Germline V gene data show CDR1 as KGHSH and CDR2 as LQKENI. CDR3 length: 15 residues. Trimming took off 3 bases at V and 6 bases at J, with 12 bases between the two ends.

V is TRBV6-5 and J is TRBJ1-6; TRBD1 might be the D (5 bases). Germline-derived CDR1 and CDR2 are MNHEY and SVGAGI. This CDR3 contains 16 residues. The V and J ends lost 0 bases and 5 bases respectively, with 11 bases between them. The CDR3 reads CASSYSLGRNNSPLHF. CDR3 sequence (DNA): TGTGCCAGCAGTTACTCGCTGGGACGGAATAATTCACCCCTCCACTTT.

This clonotype appeared a few times. The chain has TRBV10-2 and TRBJ2-7; D not resolved. CDR3 length: 14 amino acids. The germline V and J ends were trimmed by 0 bases and 6 bases, with 12 bases remaining between them. The germline V gene has CDR1 WSHSY and CDR2 SAAADI. The CDR3 DNA reads as TGCGCCAGCAGTGAGTCGCGGCCGACCCCCGAGCAGTACTTC. Translated: CASSESRPTPEQYF.

V and J are TRBV6-1 and TRBJ2-3, with D tentatively TRBD1 (6 bases). Germline V lookup: CDR1 MNHNS, CDR2 SASEGT. V lost 4 bases and J lost 0, with 14 bases in between. CDR3 length: 16 amino acids. CDR3 sequence reads: CASSVGTRLSTDTQYF. The CDR3 coding sequence is TGTGCCAGCAGTGTCGGGACACGTCTTAGCACAGATACGCAGTATTTT.

The J gene is TRBJ2-5, the V gene TRBV10-3; D ambiguous. The germline CDR1 and CDR2 sequences are ENHRY and SYGVKD. This CDR3 is built from 12 residues. V lost 3 bases to trimming and J lost 2 bases, with 4 bases between them. The CDR3 DNA reads as TGTGCCATCAGTGAACAGCAAGAGACCCAGTACTTC. Protein product: CAISEQQETQYF.

This clonotype was seen a handful of times. This chain joins TRBV27 and TRBJ2-7; D is perhaps TRBD2 (7 bases). Germline V gene data show CDR1 as MNHEY and CDR2 as SMNVEV (reference sequence). V was clipped by 8 bases and J by 6 bases, with 17 bases between them. This CDR3 spans 13 amino acids. The CDR3 DNA is TGTGCCAGCGGACCCTGGGGAGGGGGCGAGCAGTACTTC. Protein sequence: CASGPWGGGEQYF.